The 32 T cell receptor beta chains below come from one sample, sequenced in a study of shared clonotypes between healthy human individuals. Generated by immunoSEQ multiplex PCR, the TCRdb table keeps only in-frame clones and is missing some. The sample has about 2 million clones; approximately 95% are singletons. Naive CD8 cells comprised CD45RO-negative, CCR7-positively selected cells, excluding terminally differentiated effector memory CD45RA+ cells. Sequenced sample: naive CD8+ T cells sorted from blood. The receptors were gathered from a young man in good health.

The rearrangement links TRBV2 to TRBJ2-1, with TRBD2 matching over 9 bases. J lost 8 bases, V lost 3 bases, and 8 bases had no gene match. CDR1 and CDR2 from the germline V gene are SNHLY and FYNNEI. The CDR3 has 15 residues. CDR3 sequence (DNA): TGTGCCAGCAGTGAGGGGCTAGCGGGATTTGATGAGCAGTTCTTC. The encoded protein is CASSEGLAGFDEQFF. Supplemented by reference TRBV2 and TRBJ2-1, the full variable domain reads EPEVTQTPSHQVTQMGQEVILRCVPISNHLYFYWYRQILGQKVEFLVSFYNNEISEKSEIFDDQFSVERPDGSNFTLKIRSTKLEDSAMYFCASSEGLAGFDEQFFGPGTRLTVL.

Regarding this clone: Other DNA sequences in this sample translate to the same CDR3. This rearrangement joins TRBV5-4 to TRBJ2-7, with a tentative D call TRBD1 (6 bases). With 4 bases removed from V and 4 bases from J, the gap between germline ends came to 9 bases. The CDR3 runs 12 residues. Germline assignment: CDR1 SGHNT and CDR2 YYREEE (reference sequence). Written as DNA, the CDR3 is TGTGCCAGCAGCCCGGACAGTTACGAGCAGTACTTC. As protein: CASSPDSYEQYF. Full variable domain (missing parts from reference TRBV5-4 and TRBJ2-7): ETGVTQSPTHLIKTRGQQVTLRCSSQSGHNTVSWYQQALGQGPQFIFQYYREEENGRGNFPPRFSGLQFPNYSSELNVNALELDDSALYLCASSPDSYEQYFGPGTRLTVT.

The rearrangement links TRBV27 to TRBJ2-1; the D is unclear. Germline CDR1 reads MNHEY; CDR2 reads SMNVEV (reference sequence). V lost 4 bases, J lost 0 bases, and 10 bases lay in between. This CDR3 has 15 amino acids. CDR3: CASSSGAFSYNEQFF. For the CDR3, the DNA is TGTGCCAGCAGTTCTGGAGCGTTCTCCTACAATGAGCAGTTCTTC.

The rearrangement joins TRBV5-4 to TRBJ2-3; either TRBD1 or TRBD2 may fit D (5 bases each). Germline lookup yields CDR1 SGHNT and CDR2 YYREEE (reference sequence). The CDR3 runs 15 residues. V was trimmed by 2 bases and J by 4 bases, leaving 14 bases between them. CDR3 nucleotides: TGTGCCAGCAGCTTCATCGGGGCACCTTCAGATACGCAGTATTTT. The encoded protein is CASSFIGAPSDTQYF.

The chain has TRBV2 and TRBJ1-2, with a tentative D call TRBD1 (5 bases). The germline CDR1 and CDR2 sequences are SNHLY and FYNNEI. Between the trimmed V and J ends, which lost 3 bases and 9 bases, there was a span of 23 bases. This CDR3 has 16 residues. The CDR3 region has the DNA TGTGCCAGCAGTGAGGGGTTTTCAGGGTACGGGTGGAGCTACACCTTC. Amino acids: CASSEGFSGYGWSYTF.

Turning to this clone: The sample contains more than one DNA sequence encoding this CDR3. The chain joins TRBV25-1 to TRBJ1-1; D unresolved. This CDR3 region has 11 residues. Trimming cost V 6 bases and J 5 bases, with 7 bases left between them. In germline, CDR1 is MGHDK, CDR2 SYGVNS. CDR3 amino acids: CASSLGTEAFF. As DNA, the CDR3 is TGTGCCAGCAGCTTGGGGACTGAAGCTTTCTTT. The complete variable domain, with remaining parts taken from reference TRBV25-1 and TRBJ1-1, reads EADIYQTPRYLVIGTGKKITLECSQTMGHDKMYWYQQDPGMELHLIHYSYGVNSTEKGDLSSESTVSRIRTEHFPLTLESARPSHTSQYLCASSLGTEAFFGQGTRLTVV.

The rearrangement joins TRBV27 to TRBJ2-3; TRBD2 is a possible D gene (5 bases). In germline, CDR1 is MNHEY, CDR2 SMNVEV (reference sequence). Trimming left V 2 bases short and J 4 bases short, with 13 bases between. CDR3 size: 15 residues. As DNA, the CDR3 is TGTGCCAGCAGTTTAATCCCGATGGAGGCAGATACGCAGTATTTT. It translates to CASSLIPMEADTQYF.

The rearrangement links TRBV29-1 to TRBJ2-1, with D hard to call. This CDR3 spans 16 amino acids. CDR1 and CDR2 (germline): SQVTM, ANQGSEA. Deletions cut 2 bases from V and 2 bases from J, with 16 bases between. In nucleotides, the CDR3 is TGCAGCGTTGAACCACTTAGCCCTTTTCCCTACAATGAGCAGTTCTTC. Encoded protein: CSVEPLSPFPYNEQFF.

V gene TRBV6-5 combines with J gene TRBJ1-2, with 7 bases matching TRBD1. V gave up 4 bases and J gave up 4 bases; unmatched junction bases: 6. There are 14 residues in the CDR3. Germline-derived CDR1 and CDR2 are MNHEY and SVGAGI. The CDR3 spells CASSFGGTAYGYTF. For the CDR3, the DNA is TGTGCCAGCAGTTTCGGGGGGACAGCCTATGGCTACACCTTC.

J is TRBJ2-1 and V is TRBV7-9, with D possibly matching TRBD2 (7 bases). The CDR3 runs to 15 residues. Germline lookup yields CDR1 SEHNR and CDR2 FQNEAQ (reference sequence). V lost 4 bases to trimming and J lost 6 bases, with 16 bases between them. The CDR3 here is CASSWEGGFPNEQFF. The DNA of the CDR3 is TGTGCCAGCAGCTGGGAGGGGGGGTTCCCCAATGAGCAGTTCTTC.

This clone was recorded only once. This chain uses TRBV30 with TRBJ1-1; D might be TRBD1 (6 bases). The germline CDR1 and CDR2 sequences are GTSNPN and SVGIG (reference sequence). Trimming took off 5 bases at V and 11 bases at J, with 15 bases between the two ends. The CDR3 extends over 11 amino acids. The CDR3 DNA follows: TGTGCCTGGGGAGAACAGGGTGAGGCTTTCTTT. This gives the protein CAWGEQGEAFF.

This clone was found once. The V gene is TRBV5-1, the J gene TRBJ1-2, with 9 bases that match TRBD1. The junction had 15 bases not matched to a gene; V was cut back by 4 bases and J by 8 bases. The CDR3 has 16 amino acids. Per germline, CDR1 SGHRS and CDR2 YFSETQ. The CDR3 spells CASSGPGQGASEGYTF. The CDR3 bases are TGCGCCAGCAGCGGACCGGGACAGGGAGCCTCTGAGGGCTACACCTTC. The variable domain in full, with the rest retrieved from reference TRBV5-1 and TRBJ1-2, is KAGVTQTPRYLIKTRGQQVTLSCSPISGHRSVSWYQQTPGQGLQFLFEYFSETQRNKGNFPGRFSGRQFSNSRSEMNVSTLELGDSALYLCASSGPGQGASEGYTFGSGTRLTVV.

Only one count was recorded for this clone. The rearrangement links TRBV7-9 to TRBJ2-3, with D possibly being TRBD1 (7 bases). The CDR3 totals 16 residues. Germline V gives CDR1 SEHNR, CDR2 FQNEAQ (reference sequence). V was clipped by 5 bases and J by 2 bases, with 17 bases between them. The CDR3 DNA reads TGTGCCAGCAGCCCCCCTGGAGGGGGCCACACAGATACGCAGTATTTT. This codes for CASSPPGGGHTDTQYF.

CDR3 nucleotide sequence: TGTGCCAGCAGTAGGGACGACTCCTACGAGCAGTACTTC. Protein product: CASSRDDSYEQYF. This chain links TRBV6-5 with TRBJ2-7; D tentatively reads TRBD1 or TRBD2 (5 bases each). V lost 5 bases, J lost 0 bases, and 8 bases lay in between. CDR3 length: 13 residues. The germline V gene has CDR1 MNHEY and CDR2 SVGAGI.

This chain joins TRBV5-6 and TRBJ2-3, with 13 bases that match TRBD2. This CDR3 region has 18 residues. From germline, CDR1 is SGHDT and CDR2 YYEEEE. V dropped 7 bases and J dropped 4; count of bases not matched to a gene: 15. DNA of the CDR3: TGTGCCAGCGAGGAAGGACTAGCGGGAGTCCCGCGGGCAGATACGCAGTATTTT. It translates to CASEEGLAGVPRADTQYF.

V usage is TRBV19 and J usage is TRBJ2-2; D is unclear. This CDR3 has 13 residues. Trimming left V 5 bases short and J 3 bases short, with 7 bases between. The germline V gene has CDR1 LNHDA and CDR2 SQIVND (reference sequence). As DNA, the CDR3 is TGTGCCAGTAGTTTTTCCTACACCGGGGAGCTGTTTTTT. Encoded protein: CASSFSYTGELFF.

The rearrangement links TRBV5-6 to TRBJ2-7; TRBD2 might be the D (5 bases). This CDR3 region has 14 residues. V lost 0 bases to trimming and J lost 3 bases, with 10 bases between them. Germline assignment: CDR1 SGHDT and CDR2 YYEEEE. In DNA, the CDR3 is TGTGCCAGCAGCTTGGAGGCTAGCAGCTACGAGCAGTACTTC. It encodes CASSLEASSYEQYF. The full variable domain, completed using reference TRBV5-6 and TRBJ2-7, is DAGVTQSPTHLIKTRGQQVTLRCSPKSGHDTVSWYQQALGQGPQFIFQYYEEEERQRGNFPDRFSGHQFPNYSSELNVNALLLGDSALYLCASSLEASSYEQYFGPGTRLTVT.

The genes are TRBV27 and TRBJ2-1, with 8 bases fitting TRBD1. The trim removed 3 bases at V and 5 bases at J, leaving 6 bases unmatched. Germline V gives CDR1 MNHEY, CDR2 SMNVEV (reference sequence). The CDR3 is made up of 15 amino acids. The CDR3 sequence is CASSFSGTGNNEQFF. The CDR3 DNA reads TGTGCCAGCAGTTTCTCCGGGACAGGTAACAATGAGCAGTTCTTC.

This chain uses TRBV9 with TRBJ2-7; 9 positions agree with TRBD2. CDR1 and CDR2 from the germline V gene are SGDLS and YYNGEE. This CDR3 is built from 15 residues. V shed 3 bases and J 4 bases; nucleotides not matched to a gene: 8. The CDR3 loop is CASSGTSGGRYEQYF. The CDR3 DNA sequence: TGTGCCAGCAGCGGAACCAGCGGGGGGAGATACGAGCAGTACTTC.

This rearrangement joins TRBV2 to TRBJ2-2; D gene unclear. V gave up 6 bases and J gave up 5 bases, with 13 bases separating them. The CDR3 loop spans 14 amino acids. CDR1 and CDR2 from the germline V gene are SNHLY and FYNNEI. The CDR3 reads CASRADLGTGELFF. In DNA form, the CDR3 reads TGTGCCAGCAGGGCAGACTTAGGTACCGGGGAGCTGTTTTTT.

The CDR3 DNA reads as TGTGCCAGCAATTGGGGGACAGGTAAAAACACTGAAGCTTTCTTT. Protein product: CASNWGTGKNTEAFF. This sequence joins TRBV27 and TRBJ1-1; 8 nucleotides agree with TRBD1. With V trimmed by 7 bases and J by 2 bases, 9 bases remained unmatched. The CDR3 extends over 15 amino acids. Per germline, CDR1 MNHEY and CDR2 SMNVEV (reference sequence).

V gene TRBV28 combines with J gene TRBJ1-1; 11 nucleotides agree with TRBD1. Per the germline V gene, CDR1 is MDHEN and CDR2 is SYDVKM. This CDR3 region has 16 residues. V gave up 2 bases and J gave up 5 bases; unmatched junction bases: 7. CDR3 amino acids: CASSLTDRGRGTEAFF. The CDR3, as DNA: TGTGCCAGCAGTTTAACGGACAGGGGGCGCGGTACTGAAGCTTTCTTT.

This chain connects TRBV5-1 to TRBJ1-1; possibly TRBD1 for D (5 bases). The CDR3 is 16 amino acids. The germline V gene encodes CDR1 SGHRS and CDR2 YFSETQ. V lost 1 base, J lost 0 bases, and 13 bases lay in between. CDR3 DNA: TGCGCCAGCAGCTTGAGGGCGGGACGGATGAACACTGAAGCTTTCTTT. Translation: CASSLRAGRMNTEAFF.

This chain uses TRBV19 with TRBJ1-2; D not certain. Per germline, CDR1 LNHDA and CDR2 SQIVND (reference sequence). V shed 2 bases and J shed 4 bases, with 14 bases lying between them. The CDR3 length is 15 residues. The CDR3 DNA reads TGTGCCAGTAGTATAACGGCCTCTACGGGCTATGGCTACACCTTC. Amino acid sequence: CASSITASTGYGYTF.

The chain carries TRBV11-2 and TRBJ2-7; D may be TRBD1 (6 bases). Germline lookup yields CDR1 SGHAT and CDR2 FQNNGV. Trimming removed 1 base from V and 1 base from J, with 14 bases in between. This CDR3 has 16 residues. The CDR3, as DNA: TGTGCCAGCAGCTTAGTTGAAGGGGGTTCATCCTACGAGCAGTACTTC. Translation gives CASSLVEGGSSYEQYF.

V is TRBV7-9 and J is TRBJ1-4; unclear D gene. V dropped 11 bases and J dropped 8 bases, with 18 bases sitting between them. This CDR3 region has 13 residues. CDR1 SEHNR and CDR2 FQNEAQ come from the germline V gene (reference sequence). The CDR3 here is CAGSAAFGEKLFF. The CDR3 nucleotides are TGTGCCGGCTCTGCGGCCTTCGGGGAAAAACTGTTTTTT. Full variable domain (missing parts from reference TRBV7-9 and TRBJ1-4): DTGVSQNPRHKITKRGQNVTFRCDPISEHNRLYWYRQTLGQGPEFLTYFQNEAQLEKSRLLSDRFSAERPKGSFSTLEIQRTEQGDSAMYLCAGSAAFGEKLFFGSGTQLSVL.

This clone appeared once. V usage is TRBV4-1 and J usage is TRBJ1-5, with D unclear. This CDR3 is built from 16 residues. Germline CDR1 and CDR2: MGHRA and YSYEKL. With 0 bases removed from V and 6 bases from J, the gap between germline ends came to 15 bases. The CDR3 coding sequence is TGCGCCAGCAGCCAAGATCGAGGACTCGGCGGTCAGCCCCAGCATTTT. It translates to CASSQDRGLGGQPQHF.

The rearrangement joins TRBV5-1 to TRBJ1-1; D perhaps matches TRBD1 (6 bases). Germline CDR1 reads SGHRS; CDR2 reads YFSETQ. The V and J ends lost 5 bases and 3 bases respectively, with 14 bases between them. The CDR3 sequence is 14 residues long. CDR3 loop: CASSEGTGYTEAFF. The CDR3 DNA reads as TGCGCCAGCAGTGAGGGCACAGGGTACACTGAAGCTTTCTTT.

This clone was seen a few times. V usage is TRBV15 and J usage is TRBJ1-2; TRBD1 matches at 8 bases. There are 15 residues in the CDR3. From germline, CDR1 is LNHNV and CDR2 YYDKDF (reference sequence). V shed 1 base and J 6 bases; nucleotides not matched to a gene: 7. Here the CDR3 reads CATSRGLGTGDGYTF. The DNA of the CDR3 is TGTGCCACCAGCAGAGGATTGGGGACAGGCGATGGCTACACCTTC.

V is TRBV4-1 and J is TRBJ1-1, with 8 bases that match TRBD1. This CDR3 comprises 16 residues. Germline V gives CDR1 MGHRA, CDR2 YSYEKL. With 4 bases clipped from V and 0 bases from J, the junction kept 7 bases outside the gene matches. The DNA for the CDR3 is TGCGCCAGCAGCCCGATTGGGACAGGAGTGAACACTGAAGCTTTCTTT. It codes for CASSPIGTGVNTEAFF.

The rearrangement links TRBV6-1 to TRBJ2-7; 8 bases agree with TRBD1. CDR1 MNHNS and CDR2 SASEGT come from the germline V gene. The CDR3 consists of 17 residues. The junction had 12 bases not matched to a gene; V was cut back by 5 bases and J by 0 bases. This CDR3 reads CASSKGVSDRDSYEQYF. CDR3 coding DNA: TGTGCCAGCAGTAAAGGGGTCTCGGACAGGGACTCCTACGAGCAGTACTTC.

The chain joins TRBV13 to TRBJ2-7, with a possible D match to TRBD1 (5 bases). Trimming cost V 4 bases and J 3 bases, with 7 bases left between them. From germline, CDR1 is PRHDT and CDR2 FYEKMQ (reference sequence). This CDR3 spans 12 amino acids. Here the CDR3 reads CASSYQGYEQYF. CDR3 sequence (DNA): TGTGCCAGCAGCTACCAGGGCTACGAGCAGTACTTC.